This T cell receptor (beta chain) is from a study of radiotherapy plus CTLA-4 blockade in lung cancer. Study background: 15% to 20% of patients responded objectively, and approximately 33% achieved disease control. Points from the study as a whole: The best predictor of response was reported to be early blood T cell clone dynamics, with interferon-beta. Clones derived from tumor TCRs expanded in blood after radiotherapy plus ipilimumab.

With respect to this clone: The antigen remains undetermined.

Profiling relied on immunoSEQ multiplex PCR, and the TCRdb table lists in-frame clones only, not all of them. The table has around 26,000 clones, around 72% seen once; the top ten hold roughly 3.5%. This CDR3 is built from 15 residues. Trimming removed 0 bases from V and 5 bases from J; junction bases left unmatched: 3. Germline CDR1 and CDR2: SEHNR and FQNEAQ (reference sequence). The origin of this receptor is a human donor with non-small cell lung cancer who had stable disease on radiotherapy plus ipilimumab. The chain is built from TRBV7-9 and TRBJ1-3; 8 nucleotides match TRBD1. Sequencing used peripheral blood, obtained from a patient treated with radiotherapy plus ipilimumab. The DNA for the CDR3 is TGTGCCAGCAGCTTAGCACAGGGGGAGCGAAACACCATATATTTT. Protein: CASSLAQGERNTIYF.